The 30 T cell receptor beta chains listed next were all sequenced from one sample in a study of chemoradiotherapy in HPV16-positive cancers. The data were produced by immunoSEQ multiplex PCR, yet TCRdb's version contains in-frame clones alone and is incomplete. The sample yields tens of thousands of clones, about nine tenths seen once. This sample comprised blood, obtained from a patient who underwent chemoradiotherapy. The origin of the receptors is a human donor with HPV-associated anogenital cancer.

This chain links TRBV9 with TRBJ1-2; D gene ambiguous. Between the trimmed V and J ends, which lost 3 bases and 4 bases, there was a span of 10 bases. Germline CDR1 reads SGDLS; CDR2 reads YYNGEE. This CDR3 comprises 13 residues. The CDR3 loop reads CASSATSPYGYTF. The CDR3, as DNA: TGTGCCAGCAGCGCCACGTCCCCCTATGGCTACACCTTC.

The J gene is TRBJ1-1, the V gene TRBV6-6, with D unclear. From germline, CDR1 is MNHNY and CDR2 SVGAGI (reference sequence). The CDR3 is made up of 14 amino acids. V was cut by 0 bases and J by 2 bases, with 7 bases left in between. In DNA, the CDR3 is TGTGCCAGCAGTTACTCCCGAGGAAACACTGAAGCTTTCTTT. As protein: CASSYSRGNTEAFF.

The chain employs TRBV30 and TRBJ1-6; D remains ambiguous. Germline V gene data show CDR1 as GTSNPN and CDR2 as SVGIG (reference sequence). The CDR3 is made up of 13 amino acids. V was shortened by 0 bases and J by 7 bases, with 7 bases between the two germline ends. The CDR3 loop is CAWSVQVNSPLHF. The CDR3 nucleotides read TGTGCCTGGAGTGTACAAGTCAATTCACCCCTCCACTTT. The entire variable domain, with the rest obtained from reference TRBV30 and TRBJ1-6, is as follows: SQTIHQWPATLVQPVGSPLSLECTVEGTSNPNLYWYRQAAGRGLQLLFYSVGIGQISSEVPQNLSASRPQDRQFILSSKKLLLSDSGFYLCAWSVQVNSPLHFGNGTRLTVT.

This rearrangement joins TRBV27 to TRBJ2-6, with 7 bases lining up with TRBD1. CDR1 and CDR2 (germline): MNHEY, SMNVEV (reference sequence). This CDR3 has 17 amino acids. V shed 1 base and J 1 base; nucleotides not matched to a gene: 4. This CDR3 is CASSLWGRGSGANVLTF. The CDR3 nucleotides are TGTGCCAGCAGTTTATGGGGCAGGGGGTCTGGGGCCAACGTCCTGACTTTC.

This sequence joins TRBV19 and TRBJ2-7, with D unresolved. Trimming removed 2 bases from V and 3 bases from J, with 11 bases in between. The CDR3 contains 14 residues. Germline CDR1 and CDR2: LNHDA and SQIVND (reference sequence). The CDR3: CASSITTVRYEQYF. The CDR3 coding sequence is TGTGCCAGTAGTATAACCACCGTCCGCTACGAGCAGTACTTC.

This sequence joins TRBV4-2 and TRBJ1-4, with 8 bases fitting TRBD1. The junction had 4 bases not matched to a gene; V was cut back by 11 bases and J by 2 bases. Germline values: CDR1 LGHNA, CDR2 YNFKEQ. The CDR3 runs 13 residues. The CDR3 nucleotides are TGTGCCGGCGGACAGGGTACTAATGAAAAACTGTTTTTT. Residues: CAGGQGTNEKLFF.

V is TRBV11-2 and J is TRBJ2-7, with D uncertain. The CDR3 has 13 residues. V dropped 6 bases and J dropped 2 bases, with 11 bases sitting between them. Germline lookup yields CDR1 SGHAT and CDR2 FQNNGV. CDR3 sequence: CASRSQRTYEQYF. The CDR3 DNA reads as TGTGCCAGCAGGTCACAGAGAACCTACGAGCAGTACTTC.

The chain combines TRBV5-4 with TRBJ2-5; maybe TRBD2 (5 bases). The CDR3 spans 12 residues. The germline gives CDR1 SGHNT, CDR2 YYREEE (reference sequence). The V gene lost 3 bases and the J gene lost 5 bases, with 8 bases spanning the gap. In nucleotides, the CDR3 is TGTGCCAGCAGCTCCCCGGGGGAGACCCAGTACTTC. This sequence encodes CASSSPGETQYF. The complete variable domain, with remaining parts taken from reference TRBV5-4 and TRBJ2-5, reads ETGVTQSPTHLIKTRGQQVTLRCSSQSGHNTVSWYQQALGQGPQFIFQYYREEENGRGNFPPRFSGLQFPNYSSELNVNALELDDSALYLCASSSPGETQYFGPGTRLLVL.

The chain couples TRBV9 to TRBJ2-7, with D possibly TRBD1 on 5 matching bases. The CDR3 is made up of 14 amino acids. V lost 0 bases to trimming and J lost 4 bases, with 11 bases between them. From germline, CDR1 is SGDLS and CDR2 YYNGEE. CDR3 in amino acids: CASSVGRGSYEQYF. The CDR3 DNA reads TGTGCCAGCAGCGTAGGTAGGGGATCGTACGAGCAGTACTTC. Full variable domain (outside the CDR3, taken from reference TRBV9 and TRBJ2-7): DSGVTQTPKHLITATGQRVTLRCSPRSGDLSVYWYQQSLDQGLQFLIQYYNGEERAKGNILERFSAQQFPDLHSELNLSSLELGDSALYFCASSVGRGSYEQYFGPGTRLTVT.

This rearrangement joins TRBV9 to TRBJ2-3; D call uncertain. The CDR3 extends over 14 amino acids. V shed 3 bases and J shed 1 base, with 9 bases lying between them. Per germline, CDR1 SGDLS and CDR2 YYNGEE. Here the CDR3 reads CASSAQIGTDTQYF. Here the CDR3 DNA reads TGTGCCAGCAGCGCCCAGATCGGCACAGATACGCAGTATTTT.

V gene TRBV27 combines with J gene TRBJ1-1; D is ambiguous. Trimming stripped 5 bases from V and 4 bases from J, with 8 bases between. There are 12 residues in the CDR3. Looked up from germline, CDR1 is MNHEY and CDR2 is SMNVEV (reference sequence). CDR3 sequence: CASSTQSTEAFF. The CDR3 DNA is TGTGCCAGCAGTACCCAAAGCACTGAAGCTTTCTTT.

This clone is a singleton in its sample. CDR3 sequence reads: CASRTTTRPGTQYF. In DNA, the CDR3 is TGTGCCAGTAGGACAACGACCCGCCCAGGTACGCAGTATTTT. V gene TRBV19 combines with J gene TRBJ2-3, with no clear D. V was clipped by 6 bases and J by 8 bases, with 18 bases between them. In germline, CDR1 is LNHDA, CDR2 SQIVND (reference sequence). This CDR3 region has 14 residues.

CDR3 bases: TGCGCCAGCAGCCAAGAGGGGACTAGTAACGGGGAGCTGTTTTTT. It translates to CASSQEGTSNGELFF. The chain combines TRBV4-3 with TRBJ2-2; 8 bases map to TRBD2. Per the germline V gene, CDR1 is LGHNA and CDR2 is YSLEER. The CDR3 is 15 amino acids. The junction had 4 bases not matched to a gene; V was cut back by 0 bases and J by 7 bases.

This clone was seen only a few times. The chain couples TRBV29-1 to TRBJ2-7; weak D call: TRBD1 (6 bases). CDR1 SQVTM and CDR2 ANQGSEA come from the germline V gene. The V gene lost 5 bases and the J gene lost 3 bases, with 14 bases spanning the gap. The CDR3 spans 13 residues. The CDR3 loop is CSVRDNVYYEQYF. CDR3 in DNA: TGCAGCGTTCGGGACAACGTCTACTACGAGCAGTACTTC.

The J gene is TRBJ2-6, the V gene TRBV9; D uncertain. The CDR3 has 15 amino acids. The ends were cut back, 0 bases at V and 3 bases at J, with 7 bases in the middle. Germline assignment: CDR1 SGDLS and CDR2 YYNGEE. The CDR3 region has the DNA TGTGCCAGCAGCGTAGGAGTAGGTGGGGCCAACGTCCTGACTTTC. As protein: CASSVGVGGANVLTF.

The chain recombines TRBV11-2 with TRBJ1-2; 9 nucleotides align to TRBD1. J gave up 6 bases and V 5 bases, and 7 bases lay outside the gene matches. This CDR3 region has 14 residues. Germline V CDR1 and CDR2: SGHAT, FQNNGV. The CDR3 nucleotides read TGTGCCAGCAGCCCCGGGGACAGGGTAGATGGCTACACCTTC. The encoded protein is CASSPGDRVDGYTF.

This rearrangement joins TRBV2 to TRBJ2-7, with a tentative D call TRBD1 (5 bases). With 7 bases removed from V and 4 bases from J, the gap between germline ends came to 17 bases. Germline CDR1 reads SNHLY; CDR2 reads FYNNEI. The CDR3 has 14 residues. The CDR3: CASNPQGNLYEQYF. In DNA form, the CDR3 reads TGTGCCAGCAACCCTCAGGGAAACTTATACGAGCAGTACTTC. The full variable domain, in which reference TRBV2 and TRBJ2-7 provide the parts outside the CDR3, is EPEVTQTPSHQVTQMGQEVILRCVPISNHLYFYWYRQILGQKVEFLVSFYNNEISEKSEIFDDQFSVERPDGSNFTLKIRSTKLEDSAMYFCASNPQGNLYEQYFGPGTRLTVT.

The gene calls are TRBV6-1 and TRBJ2-7; D not certain. The germline gives CDR1 MNHNS, CDR2 SASEGT. V shed 5 bases and J shed 2 bases, with 16 bases lying between them. The CDR3 extends over 15 amino acids. CDR3 nucleotides: TGTGCCAGCAGTACCTACGGCACGGGTCCCTACGAGCAGTACTTC. Translation: CASSTYGTGPYEQYF.

The chain combines TRBV19 with TRBJ1-6; no clear D gene. This CDR3 is built from 13 residues. V was cut by 4 bases and J by 7 bases, with 8 bases left in between. Germline V gene lookup returns CDR1 LNHDA and CDR2 SQIVND (reference sequence). The CDR3 region has the DNA TGTGCCAGTAGTACGGACGTGAATTCACCCCTCCACTTT. It yields the protein CASSTDVNSPLHF.

On this clone itself: A read error may produce the germline difference seen at one junction end. This chain joins TRBV7-7 and TRBJ2-1; 7 bases are shared with TRBD1. In germline, CDR1 is SSHAT, CDR2 FNYEAQ (reference sequence). The CDR3 runs to 15 residues. CDR3 DNA sequence: TGTGCTAGCAGCCCCGTAGGGGGCCCCTACAATGAGCAGTTCTTC. Protein sequence: CASSPVGGPYNEQFF.

The CDR3 reads CASSEVPGQGAGGELFF. The CDR3 DNA reads TGTGCCAGCAGTGAAGTGCCGGGACAGGGGGCGGGCGGGGAGCTGTTTTTT. The rearrangement uses TRBV6-1 and TRBJ2-2, with TRBD1 matching over 12 bases. Germline values: CDR1 MNHNS, CDR2 SASEGT. This CDR3 comprises 17 residues. V dropped 1 base and J dropped 7; count of bases not matched to a gene: 7.

The chain uses TRBV11-2 and TRBJ2-1; D might be TRBD2 (5 bases). V shed 1 base and J shed 2 bases, with 6 bases lying between them. Per germline, CDR1 SGHAT and CDR2 FQNNGV. This CDR3 comprises 14 residues. DNA for the CDR3: TGTGCCAGCAGCTTAGCGGGAACCTACAATGAGCAGTTCTTC. The encoded protein is CASSLAGTYNEQFF.

The chain carries TRBV30 and TRBJ2-5, with TRBD2 matching 11 bases. This CDR3 spans 16 amino acids. V lost 1 base to trimming and J lost 2 bases; unmatched junction nucleotides: 6. Looked up from germline, CDR1 is GTSNPN and CDR2 is SVGIG (reference sequence). CDR3 nucleotides: TGTGCCTGGAGTGCCCCGGGACTAGCGGTACAAGAGACCCAGTACTTC. Amino acid sequence: CAWSAPGLAVQETQYF. The whole variable domain, remainder taken from reference TRBV30 and TRBJ2-5, is SQTIHQWPATLVQPVGSPLSLECTVEGTSNPNLYWYRQAAGRGLQLLFYSVGIGQISSEVPQNLSASRPQDRQFILSSKKLLLSDSGFYLCAWSAPGLAVQETQYFGPGTRLLVL.

This clone was recorded only once. The V and J genes are TRBV6-1 and TRBJ2-7, with D perhaps TRBD1 (5 bases). This CDR3 spans 13 amino acids. The germline V and J ends were trimmed by 7 bases and 0 bases, with 10 bases remaining between them. The germline CDR1 and CDR2 sequences are MNHNS and SASEGT. The CDR3 spells CASTPTASYEQYF. CDR3 DNA: TGTGCCAGCACTCCGACAGCCTCCTACGAGCAGTACTTC.

The chain has TRBV6-5 and TRBJ2-7; unclear D gene. This CDR3 comprises 10 residues. Germline V gives CDR1 MNHEY, CDR2 SVGAGI. With 8 bases removed from V and 4 bases from J, the gap between germline ends came to 6 bases. For the CDR3, the DNA is TGTGCCAGCGCGTGGTACGAGCAGTACTTC. Encoded protein: CASAWYEQYF.

The CDR3, as DNA: TGTGCCAGCAGTGACTCATTAGTAGCGGGAGTACATGAGCAGTTCTTC. It translates to CASSDSLVAGVHEQFF. The rearrangement links TRBV6-4 to TRBJ2-1; 9 nucleotides match TRBD2. Per the germline V gene, CDR1 is MRHNA and CDR2 is SNTAGT. Trimming at V came to 0 bases and at J to 8 bases, leaving 8 bases not matched to a gene. The CDR3 spans 16 residues.

The rearrangement uses TRBV4-1 and TRBJ2-3; TRBD2 matches at 11 bases. CDR3 length equals 17 residues. With 1 base clipped from V and 7 bases from J, the junction kept 10 bases outside the gene matches. The V gene's germline CDR1 is MGHRA and CDR2 YSYEKL. CDR3 nucleotide sequence: TGCGCCAGCAGCCAAGTAGGGACTAGCGGCCCCGTATATACGCAGTATTTT. Translation: CASSQVGTSGPVYTQYF.

In this sample, this clone turned up once. V usage is TRBV6-6 and J usage is TRBJ1-3, with D uncertain. Trimming removed 2 bases at V and 6 bases at J, with 5 bases between. CDR3 length equals 12 residues. Germline CDR1 is MNHNY and CDR2 is SVGAGI (reference sequence). The CDR3: CASSYRENTIYF. For the CDR3, the DNA is TGTGCCAGCAGTTACCGCGAAAACACCATATATTTT.

The chain couples TRBV5-6 to TRBJ2-7, with 7 nucleotides matching TRBD1. The CDR3 totals 15 residues. The germline V gene has CDR1 SGHDT and CDR2 YYEEEE. Trimming cost V 6 bases and J 0 bases; bases outside gene matches: 9. The CDR3 sequence is CASTPPGQSSYEQYF. CDR3 nucleotides: TGTGCCAGCACCCCGCCGGGACAGAGCTCCTACGAGCAGTACTTC.

The chain couples TRBV11-1 to TRBJ2-5; D may be TRBD2 (5 bases). This CDR3 is 12 amino acids long. V was clipped by 1 base and J by 7 bases, with 7 bases between them. Germline V gene lookup returns CDR1 SGHAT and CDR2 FQDESV (reference sequence). DNA of the CDR3: TGTGCCAGCAGCTTAGGAGAGGGGACCCAGTACTTC. This translates into CASSLGEGTQYF. Supplemented by reference TRBV11-1 and TRBJ2-5, the full variable domain reads EAEVAQSPRYKITEKSQAVAFWCDPISGHATLYWYRQILGQGPELLVQFQDESVVDDSQLPKDRFSAERLKGVDSTLKIQPAELGDSAMYLCASSLGEGTQYFGPGTRLLVL.